Following are 2 T cell receptor beta chains from one sample sequenced in a study of blood T cells in healthy people across ages. Alongside a J-beta primer mix, a sample-barcoded 5' primer served in a second PCR lasting about 7 to 12 cycles. TCRdb ran MiXCR on the 5' RACE reads and lists one entry per CDR3 protein. The sample has fewer than 900,000 distinct CDR3 sequences, around 36% seen once; the top ten hold over 10%. The sequenced sample was blood. The receptors here all came from a man aged 18 to 29 in good health.

As for this clonotype: A read error may produce the germline difference seen at one junction end. The chain is built from TRBV24-1 and TRBJ2-6, with 7 bases matching TRBD2. CDR3 length: 18 residues. The germline V gene encodes CDR1 KGHDR and CDR2 SFDVKD. This CDR3 is CGTSDPSGGDAGANVLTF. Here the CDR3 DNA reads TGTGGCACCAGTGATCCGAGTGGGGGGGATGCAGGGGCCAACGTCCTGACTTTC.

The rearrangement joins TRBV20-1 to TRBJ2-7; perhaps TRBD2 as D (5 bases). The length of the CDR3 is 13 residues. V lost 6 bases and J 0 bases, leaving 12 bases between the germline ends. Germline V gene sequence: CDR1 DFQATT, CDR2 SNEGSKA (reference sequence). The CDR3 region has the DNA TGCAGTGCCGGGATAGGGAGCTCCTACGAGCAGTACTTC. As protein: CSAGIGSSYEQYF.